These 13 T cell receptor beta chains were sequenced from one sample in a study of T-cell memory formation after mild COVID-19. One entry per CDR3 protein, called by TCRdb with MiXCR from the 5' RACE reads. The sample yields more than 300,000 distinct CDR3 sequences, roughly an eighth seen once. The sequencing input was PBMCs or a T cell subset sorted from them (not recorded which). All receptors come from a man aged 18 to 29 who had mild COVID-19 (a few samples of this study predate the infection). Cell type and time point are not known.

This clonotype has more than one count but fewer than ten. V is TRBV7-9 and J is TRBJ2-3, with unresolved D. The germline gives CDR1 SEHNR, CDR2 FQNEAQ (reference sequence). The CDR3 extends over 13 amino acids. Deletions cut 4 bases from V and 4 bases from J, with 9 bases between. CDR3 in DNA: TGTGCCAGCAGCTCCCCCGGCGCAGATACGCAGTATTTT. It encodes CASSSPGADTQYF.

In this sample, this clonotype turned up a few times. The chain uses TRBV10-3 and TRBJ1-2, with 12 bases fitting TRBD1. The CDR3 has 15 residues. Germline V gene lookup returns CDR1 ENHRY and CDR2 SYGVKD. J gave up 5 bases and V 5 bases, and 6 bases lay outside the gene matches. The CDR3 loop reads CAISPGQGAGYGYTF. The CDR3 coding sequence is TGTGCCATCAGTCCGGGACAGGGGGCAGGTTATGGCTACACCTTC.

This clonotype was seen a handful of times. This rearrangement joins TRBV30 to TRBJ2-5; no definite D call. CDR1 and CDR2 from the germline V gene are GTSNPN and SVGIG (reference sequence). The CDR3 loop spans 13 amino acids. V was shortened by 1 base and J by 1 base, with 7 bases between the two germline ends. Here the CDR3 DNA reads TGTGCCTGGAGTGGCCGGTCCCAAGAGACCCAGTACTTC. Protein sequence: CAWSGRSQETQYF.

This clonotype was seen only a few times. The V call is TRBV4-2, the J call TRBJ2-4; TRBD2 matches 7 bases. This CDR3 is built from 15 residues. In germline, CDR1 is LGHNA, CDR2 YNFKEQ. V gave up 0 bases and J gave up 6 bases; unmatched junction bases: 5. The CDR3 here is CASSQDFAGVNIQYF. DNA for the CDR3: TGTGCCAGCAGCCAAGATTTTGCGGGGGTAAACATTCAGTACTTC.

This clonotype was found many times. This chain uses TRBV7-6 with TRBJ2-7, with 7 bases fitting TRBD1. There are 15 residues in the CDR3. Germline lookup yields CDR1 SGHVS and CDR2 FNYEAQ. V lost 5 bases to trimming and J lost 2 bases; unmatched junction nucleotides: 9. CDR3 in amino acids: CASSISPGQTYEQYF. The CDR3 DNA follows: TGTGCCAGCAGCATTTCCCCGGGACAGACCTACGAGCAGTACTTC.

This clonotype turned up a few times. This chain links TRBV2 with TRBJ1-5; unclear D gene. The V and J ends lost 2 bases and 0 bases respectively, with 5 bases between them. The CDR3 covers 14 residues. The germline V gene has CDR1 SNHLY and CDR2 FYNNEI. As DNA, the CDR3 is TGTGCCAGCAGTGAACTTAGTAGCAATCAGCCCCAGCATTTT. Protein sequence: CASSELSSNQPQHF. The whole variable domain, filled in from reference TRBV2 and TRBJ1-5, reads EPEVTQTPSHQVTQMGQEVILRCVPISNHLYFYWYRQILGQKVEFLVSFYNNEISEKSEIFDDQFSVERPDGSNFTLKIRSTKLEDSAMYFCASSELSSNQPQHFGDGTRLSIL.

This chain's CDR3 is CASRRDRGTEAFF. The CDR3 bases are TGTGCCAGCAGACGGGACAGGGGTACTGAAGCTTTCTTT. The rearrangement uses TRBV2 and TRBJ1-1, with 10 bases identical to TRBD1. This CDR3 has 13 residues. CDR1 and CDR2 from the germline V gene are SNHLY and FYNNEI. J gave up 5 bases and V 6 bases, and 3 bases lay outside the gene matches.

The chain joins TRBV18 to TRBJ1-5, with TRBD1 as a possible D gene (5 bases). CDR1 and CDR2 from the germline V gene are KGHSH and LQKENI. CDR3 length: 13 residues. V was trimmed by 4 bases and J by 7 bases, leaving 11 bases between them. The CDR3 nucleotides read TGTGCCAGCTCACTAGCAGGGAGCCAGCCCCAGCATTTT. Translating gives CASSLAGSQPQHF.

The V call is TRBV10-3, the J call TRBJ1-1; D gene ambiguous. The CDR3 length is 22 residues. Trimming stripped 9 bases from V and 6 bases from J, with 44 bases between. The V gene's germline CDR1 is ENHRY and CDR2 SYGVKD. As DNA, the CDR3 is TGTGCCATGGGCCCCGGGCTCCTCTGCTGGGCACTGCTTTGTCTCCTGGGAGCTGAAGCTTTCTTT. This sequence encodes CAMGPGLLCWALLCLLGAEAFF.

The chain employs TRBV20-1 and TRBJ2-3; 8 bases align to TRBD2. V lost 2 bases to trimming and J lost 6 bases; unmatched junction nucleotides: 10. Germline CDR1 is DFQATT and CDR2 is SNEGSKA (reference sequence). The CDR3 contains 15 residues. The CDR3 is CSARTEAGVWDTQYF. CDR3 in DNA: TGCAGTGCTAGAACCGAAGCGGGAGTTTGGGATACGCAGTATTTT.

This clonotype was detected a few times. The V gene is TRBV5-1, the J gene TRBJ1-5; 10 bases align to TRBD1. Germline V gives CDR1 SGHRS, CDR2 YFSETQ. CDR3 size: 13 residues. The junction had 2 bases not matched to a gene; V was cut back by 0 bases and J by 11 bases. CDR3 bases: TGCGCCAGCAGCTTGGGACAGGGGGCAGCCCAGCATTTT. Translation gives CASSLGQGAAQHF.

The CDR3 DNA sequence: TGTGCCAGCAGCTTAGCGGTGGGGGATTGGGGCAATCAGCCCCAGCATTTT. Translation: CASSLAVGDWGNQPQHF. The chain is built from TRBV7-9 and TRBJ1-5; the D gene is possibly TRBD1 (5 bases). V shed 0 bases and J shed 2 bases, with 14 bases lying between them. Germline CDR1 and CDR2: SEHNR and FQNEAQ (reference sequence). This CDR3 is 17 amino acids long.

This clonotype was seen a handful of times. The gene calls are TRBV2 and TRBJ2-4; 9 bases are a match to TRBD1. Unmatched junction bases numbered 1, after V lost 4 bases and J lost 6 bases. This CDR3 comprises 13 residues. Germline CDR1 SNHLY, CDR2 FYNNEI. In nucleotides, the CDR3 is TGTGCCAGCAGTGGACAGGGGGTAAACATTCAGTACTTC. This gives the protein CASSGQGVNIQYF.